This T cell receptor beta chain derives from a study of blood T cell repertoires in COVID-19. Study background: Sample material is recorded as cDNA or gDNA derived from T cells, B-cell-depleted T cells, or PBMCs.

Germline V gene sequence: CDR1 MNHNS, CDR2 SASEGT. V shed 3 bases, J shed 6 bases, and the junction held 9 bases outside the gene matches. This CDR3 comprises 16 residues. TCRdb keeps only in-frame clones here, not all; method: immunoSEQ multiplex PCR. The top ten clones hold 3.7% of a sample with under 200,000 clones, roughly 71% of them seen once. The chain joins TRBV6-1 to TRBJ2-1, with 9 bases identical to TRBD2. Sequencing input: peripheral blood. This TCR was recovered from an elderly woman with acute or convalescent COVID-19. This CDR3 is CASSDPAGGGGNEQFF. As DNA, the CDR3 is TGTGCCAGCAGTGATCCAGCGGGAGGTGGTGGCAATGAGCAGTTCTTC.